The 31 T cell receptor beta chains below come from one sample, sequenced in a study of Graves' ophthalmopathy and Graves' hyperthyroidism. Scientists amplified the TCR beta CDR3 regions from RNA transcripts. First-round RT-PCR used HTBI primers; second-round multiplex PCR followed. TCRdb re-analysed the multiplex PCR reads in MiXCR, keeping a single row per CDR3 protein. The data hold roughly 500,000 distinct CDR3 sequences, with approximately 15% observed a single time. The sample taken for sequencing was blood. All receptors come from a woman aged 25 to 39 with Graves' ophthalmopathy.

The sample holds a few counts of this clonotype. This sequence may be a read error, since a much larger clone differs from it by one base. The chain's CDR3 is CASTLDRGAGVETQYF. CDR3 in DNA: TGTGCCAGCACTCTAGACAGGGGAGCGGGAGTGGAGACCCAGTACTTC. The chain links TRBV28 to TRBJ2-5; D might be TRBD1 or TRBD2, each matching 8 bases. Germline CDR1 reads MDHEN; CDR2 reads SYDVKM. The V end lost 7 bases, the J end lost 5 bases, and 23 bases lay between the germline ends. This CDR3 is built from 16 residues.

There are many counts of this clonotype. V and J are TRBV2 and TRBJ1-3; D is ambiguous. CDR3 length equals 18 residues. The germline V gene has CDR1 SNHLY and CDR2 FYNNEI. Trimming shortened V by 3 bases and J by 0 bases, and 18 bases separated the two germline ends. CDR3 sequence: CASSEEVRQRSSGNTIYF. DNA of the CDR3: TGTGCCAGCAGTGAGGAGGTCCGGCAGCGCAGCTCTGGAAACACCATATATTTT.

This clonotype has ten or more counts. V usage is TRBV12-3 or TRBV12-4 and J usage is TRBJ1-2, with D unresolved. The CDR3 covers 15 residues. V was shortened by 6 bases and J by 8 bases, with 22 bases between the two germline ends. This CDR3 is CASSPNQYAGGGYTF. In DNA, the CDR3 is TGTGCCAGCAGCCCGAACCAGTATGCCGGTGGGGGCTACACCTTC.

This clonotype was observed at least ten times. V is TRBV27 and J is TRBJ1-2; D unclear. Trimming took 5 bases from V and 5 from J, leaving 12 bases between them. CDR1 is MNHEY, CDR2 SMNVEV, per germline (reference sequence). CDR3 length equals 13 residues. CDR3 residues: CASSPWTSYGYTF. CDR3 coding DNA: TGTGCCAGCAGTCCCTGGACTAGTTATGGCTACACCTTC.

The sample holds many counts of this clonotype. The rearrangement uses TRBV6-1 and TRBJ2-5, with 8 bases fitting TRBD2. Germline trimming cut 1 base from V and 0 bases from J; bases unmatched to any gene: 1. CDR1 and CDR2 (germline): MNHNS, SASEGT. This CDR3 has 15 amino acids. The CDR3 here is CASSEVAGNQETQYF. DNA of the CDR3: TGTGCCAGCAGTGAAGTAGCGGGGAACCAAGAGACCCAGTACTTC.

This clonotype has just a few counts. The chain recombines TRBV3-1 with TRBJ1-2; D perhaps matches TRBD1 (5 bases). The CDR3 length is 17 residues. Looked up from germline, CDR1 is LGHDT and CDR2 is YNNKEL (reference sequence). Trimming took off 3 bases at V and 6 bases at J, with 23 bases between the two ends. The CDR3, as DNA: TGTGCCAGCAGCCATCGAATCGGGGCTCTCGATGGGGATGGCTACACCTTC. Translation: CASSHRIGALDGDGYTF.

This chain uses TRBV27 with TRBJ2-5; 11 nucleotides match TRBD2. Unmatched junction bases numbered 4, after V lost 0 bases and J lost 4 bases. Germline lookup yields CDR1 MNHEY and CDR2 SMNVEV (reference sequence). This CDR3 region has 16 residues. CDR3 in amino acids: CASSLSRLAGRETQYF. The CDR3 DNA follows: TGTGCCAGCAGTTTATCGAGACTAGCGGGACGAGAGACCCAGTACTTC.

This clonotype was picked up many times. CDR3 residues: CASSLMFYEQYF. The CDR3 coding sequence is TGTGCCAGCAGTCTGATGTTCTACGAGCAGTACTTC. The chain has TRBV28 and TRBJ2-7; D not certain. Germline V gene data show CDR1 as MDHEN and CDR2 as SYDVKM. CDR3 size: 12 residues. V gave up 5 bases and J gave up 3 bases, with 8 bases separating them.

This clonotype has ten or more counts. J is TRBJ2-7 and V is TRBV6-2 or TRBV6-3; weak D call: TRBD2 (5 bases). Germline-derived CDR1 and CDR2 are MNHEY and SVGEGT. The CDR3 is 12 amino acids. V was trimmed by 9 bases and J by 1 base, leaving 10 bases between them. CDR3 sequence (DNA): TGTGCCAGTCAAGGGAGATCCTACGAGCAGTACTTC. Its protein is CASQGRSYEQYF.

This clonotype has a count of ten or more. This chain links TRBV6-5 with TRBJ1-6; possible D gene TRBD1, 6 bases. Germline CDR1 reads MNHEY; CDR2 reads SVGAGI. This CDR3 spans 17 amino acids. V was trimmed by 2 bases and J by 5 bases, leaving 16 bases between them. The CDR3, as DNA: TGTGCCAGCAGTTACGGTCAGCAGGGGTTGGATAATTCACCCCTCCACTTT. It codes for CASSYGQQGLDNSPLHF.

This clonotype was detected many times. The rearrangement links TRBV12-5 to TRBJ2-5, with D tentatively TRBD2 (6 bases). Looked up from germline, CDR1 is LGHNT and CDR2 is FRNRAP. This CDR3 comprises 14 residues. Trimming pared 1 base from V and 9 bases from J, leaving 15 bases between. Here the CDR3 reads CASGLARDSQPQYF. Written as DNA, the CDR3 is TGTGCTAGTGGTTTGGCCCGGGACTCCCAGCCCCAGTACTTC.

This clonotype was detected ten times or more. The chain links TRBV28 to TRBJ1-6; tentatively, D is TRBD1 (5 bases). The germline V gene encodes CDR1 MDHEN and CDR2 SYDVKM. The CDR3 runs 13 residues. V was pared by 5 bases and J by 6 bases, with 8 bases between. In DNA, the CDR3 is TGTGCCAGCAGTGGGACGGTTAATTCACCCCTCCACTTT. Protein product: CASSGTVNSPLHF.

This clonotype was counted many times. The chain recombines TRBV10-1 with TRBJ1-1, with D perhaps matching TRBD1 (5 bases). Trimming left V 0 bases short and J 7 bases short, with 9 bases between. CDR1 WNHNN and CDR2 SYGVQD come from the germline V gene (reference sequence). This CDR3 is 13 amino acids long. Written as DNA, the CDR3 is TGCGCCAGCAGTGAGTCGGACATGATTGAAGCTTTCTTT. Residues: CASSESDMIEAFF.

This clonotype occurred many times. The chain combines TRBV6-1 with TRBJ1-2; D perhaps matches TRBD1 (6 bases). Trimming cost V 3 bases and J 5 bases, with 16 bases left between them. From germline, CDR1 is MNHNS and CDR2 SASEGT. The CDR3 is 15 residues long. The CDR3 sequence: CASSDKRGPVYGYTF. In DNA form, the CDR3 reads TGTGCCAGCAGTGATAAACGGGGGCCGGTATATGGCTACACCTTC.

CDR3 DNA sequence: TGTGCCAGCAGTCAAGAGTACGGCTACACCTTC. Protein product: CASSQEYGYTF. The V and J genes are TRBV6-2 or TRBV6-3 and TRBJ1-2; D unresolved. Trimming took off 5 bases at V and 8 bases at J, with 9 bases between the two ends. There are 11 residues in the CDR3. Looked up from germline, CDR1 is MNHEY and CDR2 is SVGEGT.

This clonotype has a count of ten or more. The chain joins TRBV11-2 to TRBJ2-7; maybe TRBD1 (6 bases). V shed 1 base and J shed 3 bases, with 10 bases lying between them. This CDR3 is built from 14 residues. Germline V gene lookup returns CDR1 SGHAT and CDR2 FQNNGV. DNA for the CDR3: TGTGCCAGCAGCTTAGGTGGGGGCGACTACGAGCAGTACTTC. Protein sequence: CASSLGGGDYEQYF.

This clonotype was recorded a few times. The rearrangement uses TRBV11-1 and TRBJ2-3; 9 nucleotides line up with TRBD2. CDR3 length: 16 residues. V shed 2 bases and J 2 bases; nucleotides not matched to a gene: 5. CDR1 is SGHAT and CDR2 is FQDESV in the germline V gene (reference sequence). The CDR3 nucleotides read TGTGCCAGCAGCTTATGGCGGGGGGGTATCACAGATACGCAGTATTTT. Translating it yields CASSLWRGGITDTQYF.

Turning to this clonotype: This may stem from a read error, because a much larger clone lies one nucleotide away. The chain carries TRBV6-5 and TRBJ1-2, with 7 bases lining up with TRBD1. This CDR3 is built from 15 residues. Per the germline V gene, CDR1 is MNHEY and CDR2 is SVGAGI. The CDR3 sequence: CASSSGQSFNYSYTF. In DNA form, the CDR3 reads TGTGCCAGCAGTTCGGGACAGTCGTTTAACTATAGCTACACCTTC.

Many counts were recorded for this clonotype. CDR3 DNA: TGCAGTGCTATCAGGGGACAGGTTAATTCACCCCTCCACTTT. This encodes CSAIRGQVNSPLHF. The J gene is TRBJ1-6, the V gene TRBV20-1, with TRBD1 matching 8 bases. This CDR3 has 14 residues. From germline, CDR1 is DFQATT and CDR2 SNEGSKA (reference sequence). V dropped 4 bases and J dropped 6; count of bases not matched to a gene: 5.

A word on this clonotype: Since a much larger clone is just one base distant, this may be a read error. This chain connects TRBV20-1 to TRBJ2-2; TRBD1 aligns across 9 bases. Trimming took 1 base from V and 4 from J; bases not matched to a gene: 4. Germline V gene lookup returns CDR1 DFQATT and CDR2 SNEGSKA (reference sequence). The CDR3 has 15 amino acids. The chain's CDR3 is CSARVWDRVTGELFF. The DNA for the CDR3 is TGCAGTGCTAGAGTCTGGGACAGGGTCACCGGGGAGCTGTTTTTT.

This clonotype was detected only a few times. The chain couples TRBV5-1 to TRBJ2-5; TRBD1 matches 9 bases. Trimming removed 4 bases from V and 2 bases from J; junction bases left unmatched: 6. CDR1 and CDR2 (germline): SGHRS, YFSETQ. This CDR3 is built from 15 residues. CDR3 protein: CASSTPGQGQETQYF. The CDR3, as DNA: TGCGCCAGCAGCACACCGGGACAGGGTCAAGAGACCCAGTACTTC.

For this clonotype: The conserved phenylalanine or tryptophan normally closing the CDR3 is absent here, so this likely arose from a read error. The genes are TRBV19 and TRBJ1-5; the D is unclear. Germline lookup yields CDR1 LNHDA and CDR2 SQIVND (reference sequence). The CDR3 covers 11 residues. CDR3 coding DNA: TGTTCCACAACCGAGGGACAGCCCCAGCATGTT. This sequence encodes CSTTEGQPQHV.

This clonotype was counted at least ten times. The chain combines TRBV20-1 with TRBJ2-2; D perhaps matches TRBD2 (6 bases). CDR3 length: 14 amino acids. Germline V gives CDR1 DFQATT, CDR2 SNEGSKA (reference sequence). The germline V and J ends were trimmed by 5 bases and 1 base, with 11 bases remaining between them. CDR3 protein: CSADTRENTGELFF. CDR3 nucleotides: TGCAGTGCTGACACGCGGGAGAACACCGGGGAGCTGTTTTTT.

This clonotype was seen at least ten times. This chain connects TRBV7-8 to TRBJ2-5; no firm D call. The CDR3 runs 12 residues. Trimming stripped 2 bases from V and 4 bases from J, with 5 bases between. Germline loops: CDR1 SGHVS, CDR2 FQNEAQ. CDR3 coding DNA: TGTGCCAGCAGCTTAACCGCAGAGACCCAGTACTTC. The encoded protein is CASSLTAETQYF.

The chain combines TRBV12-3 or TRBV12-4 with TRBJ2-5; 7 positions agree with TRBD1. This CDR3 has 13 amino acids. Trimming removed 5 bases from V and 7 bases from J; junction bases left unmatched: 7. The CDR3, as DNA: TGTGCCAGCAGTCCAGGGGGAACGGGGACCCAGTACTTC. As protein: CASSPGGTGTQYF.

Many counts were recorded for this clonotype. This chain joins TRBV7-9 and TRBJ2-7; D not resolved. The CDR3 runs to 15 residues. The germline V gene has CDR1 SEHNR and CDR2 FQNEAQ (reference sequence). Trimming removed 5 bases at V and 1 base at J, with 15 bases between. The CDR3 loop reads CASSRGSVLSYEQYF. CDR3 DNA sequence: TGTGCCAGCAGCCGTGGGTCCGTTCTGTCCTACGAGCAGTACTTC.

This clonotype was seen at least ten times. The V and J genes are TRBV4-1 and TRBJ1-5; D perhaps matches TRBD1 (5 bases). This CDR3 region has 13 residues. V dropped 0 bases and J dropped 5 bases, with 5 bases sitting between them. Germline values: CDR1 MGHRA, CDR2 YSYEKL. CDR3 in DNA: TGCGCCAGCAGCCAAGACAGGGATCAGCCCCAGCATTTT. It encodes CASSQDRDQPQHF.

This clonotype appeared many times. J is TRBJ2-7 and V is TRBV28, with D perhaps matching TRBD1 or TRBD2 (7 bases each). This CDR3 region has 15 residues. From germline, CDR1 is MDHEN and CDR2 SYDVKM. Trimming left V 8 bases short and J 5 bases short, with 22 bases between. CDR3 residues: CASVDQGGGRHEQYF. Here the CDR3 DNA reads TGTGCCAGCGTCGATCAGGGGGGGGGAAGGCACGAGCAGTACTTC.

This clonotype was recorded many times. The chain links TRBV29-1 to TRBJ2-7; D might be TRBD1 (6 bases). Germline V gene data show CDR1 as SQVTM and CDR2 as ANQGSEA. This CDR3 has 12 amino acids. With 5 bases removed from V and 4 bases from J, the gap between germline ends came to 12 bases. Written as DNA, the CDR3 is TGCAGCGTTCGGACAGATCGGTACGAGCAGTACTTC. Protein sequence: CSVRTDRYEQYF.

This clonotype was recorded at least ten times. The V and J genes are TRBV6-1 and TRBJ1-1; 9 bases agree with TRBD1. The CDR3 is made up of 14 amino acids. The ends lost 6 bases at V and 5 bases at J; junction bases unmatched: 7. The germline gives CDR1 MNHNS, CDR2 SASEGT. This chain's CDR3 is CASRGGTGLTEAFF. The CDR3 DNA reads as TGTGCCAGCAGGGGCGGGACAGGGTTAACTGAAGCTTTCTTT.

This clonotype showed up many times. The CDR3 reads CATSDFQGRGAFF. The CDR3 DNA reads as TGTGCCACCAGTGATTTCCAAGGACGGGGAGCTTTCTTT. V is TRBV24-1 and J is TRBJ1-1; D gene uncertain. The germline V gene has CDR1 KGHDR and CDR2 SFDVKD. This CDR3 is 13 amino acids long. Between the trimmed V and J ends, which lost 1 base and 10 bases, there was a span of 12 bases.